These 15 T cell receptor beta chains were all obtained from the same sample, sequenced in a study of shared clonotypes between healthy human individuals. Assay used: immunoSEQ multiplex PCR; TCRdb lists only in-frame clones, some missing. This sample yields hundreds of thousands of clones, of which 75% to 85% are seen a single time; about 13% belongs to the top ten. Sequenced sample: PBMCs. Receptor source: a middle-aged woman in good health. Some clones in this sample may be carry-over from other donors' samples.

The chain recombines TRBV29-1 with TRBJ2-3; 8 nucleotides match TRBD2. V was pared by 6 bases and J by 4 bases, with 12 bases of the junction left unmatched. The CDR3 runs to 15 residues. Looked up from germline, CDR1 is SQVTM and CDR2 is ANQGSEA. CDR3 nucleotide sequence: TGCAGCGTCTCAGGGACTAGATTGTACGCAGATACGCAGTATTTT. Translating it yields CSVSGTRLYADTQYF.

The rearrangement uses TRBV6-1 and TRBJ2-5; 7 positions agree with TRBD2. The CDR3 length is 13 residues. Germline CDR1 MNHNS, CDR2 SASEGT. After removal of 11 bases from V and 4 bases from J, the junction contained 10 bases not matched to a gene. As DNA, the CDR3 is TGTGCCGGCGGCCGGGAGGCTCGAGAGACCCAGTACTTC. This sequence encodes CAGGREARETQYF.

The rearrangement joins TRBV19 to TRBJ1-1; D gene unclear. V shed 4 bases and J shed 0 bases, with 9 bases lying between them. The germline V gene has CDR1 LNHDA and CDR2 SQIVND (reference sequence). The CDR3 length is 14 residues. The CDR3: CASSTHPVNTEAFF. As DNA, the CDR3 is TGTGCCAGTAGTACCCACCCAGTGAACACTGAAGCTTTCTTT.

The chain carries TRBV7-2 and TRBJ1-5, with a weak D call TRBD1 (5 bases). Per the germline V gene, CDR1 is SGHTA and CDR2 is FQGNSA. V lost 10 bases and J 2 bases, leaving 9 bases between the germline ends. This CDR3 is 12 amino acids long. The CDR3 nucleotides read TGTGCCACAGGGTACGGCAATCAGCCCCAGCATTTT. This translates into CATGYGNQPQHF. Full variable domain (remainder filled in from reference TRBV7-2 and TRBJ1-5): GAGVSQSPSNKVTEKGKDVELRCDPISGHTALYWYRQSLGQGLEFLIYFQGNSAPDKSGLPSDRFSAERTGGSVSTLTIQRTQQEDSAVYLCATGYGNQPQHFGDGTRLSIL.

The V and J genes are TRBV7-9 and TRBJ2-1; D is unresolved. CDR3 length equals 12 residues. Trimming took 5 bases from V and 10 from J, leaving 12 bases between them. Per the germline V gene, CDR1 is SEHNR and CDR2 is FQNEAQ (reference sequence). The CDR3 is CASSPQGLEQFF. DNA for the CDR3: TGTGCCAGCAGCCCCCAAGGGCTAGAGCAGTTCTTC.

The genes are TRBV19 and TRBJ2-2; TRBD1 might be the D (6 bases). This CDR3 is 14 amino acids long. The ends were cut back, 6 bases at V and 5 bases at J, with 13 bases in the middle. Germline-derived CDR1 and CDR2 are LNHDA and SQIVND (reference sequence). In DNA, the CDR3 is TGTGCCAGTAGCTACACTACAGGGACCGGGGAGCTGTTTTTT. Translating it yields CASSYTTGTGELFF.

This clone was recorded only once. This chain connects TRBV27 to TRBJ2-3; D not resolved. CDR1 and CDR2 (germline): MNHEY, SMNVEV (reference sequence). Trimming took off 6 bases at V and 4 bases at J, with 20 bases between the two ends. The CDR3 extends over 16 amino acids. CDR3 DNA: TGTGCCAGCAGACCCGAACGGGCTTCTTTCGCAGATACGCAGTATTTT. Translation: CASRPERASFADTQYF.

J is TRBJ2-1 and V is TRBV18, with 9 nucleotides matching TRBD2. Germline trimming cut 3 bases from V and 4 bases from J; bases unmatched to any gene: 1. The length of the CDR3 is 14 residues. Looked up from germline, CDR1 is KGHSH and CDR2 is LQKENI. CDR3 nucleotides: TGTGCCAGCTCACCCCTAGCGGGGTACAATGAGCAGTTCTTC. Encoded protein: CASSPLAGYNEQFF.

V is TRBV5-1 and J is TRBJ2-1; D assignment may be TRBD1 or TRBD2 (6 bases each). The length of the CDR3 is 17 residues. Germline V gene sequence: CDR1 SGHRS, CDR2 YFSETQ. Trimming shortened V by 4 bases and J by 0 bases, and 17 bases separated the two germline ends. CDR3 region: CASSGGPGLSSYNEQFF. In DNA, the CDR3 is TGCGCCAGCAGCGGGGGGCCGGGCCTAAGCTCCTACAATGAGCAGTTCTTC.

This rearrangement joins TRBV29-1 to TRBJ2-5, with 8 bases fitting TRBD1. The J call may be mistaken, given a closer DNA end match to TRBJ2-7. This CDR3 comprises 12 residues. Germline V lookup: CDR1 SQVTM, CDR2 ANQGSEA. CDR3 amino acids: CSAMGQAYEQYF. The CDR3 region has the DNA TGCAGCGCCATGGGACAGGCCTACGAGCAGTACTTC.

The rearrangement uses TRBV5-1 and TRBJ2-1; TRBD2 matches 12 bases. V lost 7 bases to trimming and J lost 7 bases; unmatched junction nucleotides: 3. Germline-derived CDR1 and CDR2 are SGHRS and YFSETQ. The CDR3 has 13 amino acids. In DNA form, the CDR3 reads TGCGCCAGCGGACTAGCGGGGCCGAATGAGCAGTTCTTC. Protein product: CASGLAGPNEQFF.

The V and J genes are TRBV2 and TRBJ2-5, with 10 bases matching TRBD1. The length of the CDR3 is 14 residues. With 6 bases clipped from V and 7 bases from J, the junction kept 8 bases outside the gene matches. Germline lookup yields CDR1 SNHLY and CDR2 FYNNEI. The CDR3 bases are TGTGCCAGCAGAGACGACAGGGGGCGAGGGACCCAGTACTTC. Protein sequence: CASRDDRGRGTQYF.

The V call is TRBV11-2, the J call TRBJ1-3; maybe TRBD1 (6 bases). This CDR3 is 17 amino acids long. CDR1 is SGHAT and CDR2 is FQNNGV in the germline V gene. V gave up 2 bases and J gave up 0 bases, with 14 bases separating them. CDR3 sequence: CASSLQTGAVSGNTIYF. In nucleotides, the CDR3 is TGTGCCAGCAGCTTACAAACGGGGGCTGTCTCTGGAAACACCATATATTTT. Drawing the rest from reference TRBV11-2 and TRBJ1-3, the complete variable domain is EAGVAQSPRYKIIEKRQSVAFWCNPISGHATLYWYQQILGQGPKLLIQFQNNGVVDDSQLPKDRFSAERLKGVDSTLKIQPAKLEDSAVYLCASSLQTGAVSGNTIYFGEGSWLTVV.

This clone occurred once. The J gene is TRBJ1-1, the V gene TRBV7-9; possible D gene TRBD1, 5 bases. The CDR3 has 14 amino acids. V was trimmed by 7 bases and J by 7 bases, leaving 19 bases between them. CDR1 SEHNR and CDR2 FQNEAQ come from the germline V gene (reference sequence). In DNA form, the CDR3 reads TGTGCCAGCAACTTTCACCGCACGACAGATGAAGCTTTCTTT. This gives the protein CASNFHRTTDEAFF.

V usage is TRBV7-9 and J usage is TRBJ2-7; TRBD1 is a possible D gene (5 bases). Per the germline V gene, CDR1 is SEHNR and CDR2 is FQNEAQ (reference sequence). V lost 2 bases, J lost 6 bases, and 17 bases lay in between. This CDR3 has 15 residues. For the CDR3, the DNA is TGTGCCAGCAGCTTACAGGGATTCCAAACCAGCGAGCAGTACTTC. Residues: CASSLQGFQTSEQYF. The full variable domain, with the rest looked up from reference TRBV7-9 and TRBJ2-7, is DTGVSQNPRHKITKRGQNVTFRCDPISEHNRLYWYRQTLGQGPEFLTYFQNEAQLEKSRLLSDRFSAERPKGSFSTLEIQRTEQGDSAMYLCASSLQGFQTSEQYFGPGTRLTVT.